This TCR beta chain was observed in a study of blood T cell repertoires in COVID-19. Study details: Sites across the United States, Italy and Spain contributed samples from acute and convalescent COVID-19.

Only in-frame clones appear in the TCRdb table, and some are missing; sequencing was by immunoSEQ multiplex PCR. The table includes 55,000 to 80,000 clones, over 70% detected once. In this sample, this clone turned up once. In germline, CDR1 is MDHEN, CDR2 SYDVKM. The CDR3 has 16 amino acids. V was clipped by 1 base and J by 0 bases, with 10 bases between them. The chain combines TRBV28 with TRBJ1-3; tentative D call: TRBD1 (5 bases). The clonotype comes from a human donor in a cohort sampled during active COVID-19. The sequencing input was peripheral blood. The CDR3 loop is CASSLLSGPSGNTIYF. The DNA for the CDR3 is TGTGCCAGCAGTTTATTGTCAGGGCCCTCTGGAAACACCATATATTTT. Combining the CDR3 with reference TRBV28 and TRBJ1-3 gives the whole variable domain DVKVTQSSRYLVKRTGEKVFLECVQDMDHENMFWYRQDPGLGLRLIYFSYDVKMKEKGDIPEGYSVSREKKERFSLILESASTNQTSMYLCASSLLSGPSGNTIYFGEGSWLTVV.